This TCR beta chain was profiled in a study of CD8+ T cells in alopecia areata. Regarding treatment: oral pan-JAK inhibitor, 5-10 mg twice daily. For this clone: Antigen specificity is unknown.

Study findings and constraints: Normal-skin resident alphabeta T cells also appear among scalp sample sequences.

V shed 4 bases and J shed 10 bases, with 11 bases lying between them. This CDR3 comprises 12 residues. From germline, CDR1 is MRHNA and CDR2 SNTAGT. Extraction and reverse transcription of RNA yielded cDNA as the sequencing template. Measured with immunoSEQ multiplex PCR; TCRdb has only the in-frame clones, and not every one. The sample holds fewer than 350,000 clones, roughly 64% seen once. The chain joins TRBV6-4 to TRBJ2-1, with D maybe TRBD1 (5 bases). The TCR was taken from a human donor with alopecia areata. The sequencing used CD4+ T cells sorted from blood, collected at week 24, from a patient treated with tofacitinib. The CDR3 DNA is TGTGCCAGCAGTGCCTCCCCAGGGGAGCAGTTCTTC. This gives the protein CASSASPGEQFF.